Reported below is one T cell receptor (beta chain). The target antigen is unknown. Profiling of TCR beta VDJ combinations and CDR3 sequences used genomic DNA as template. TCRdb fed the reads into MiXCR, producing one record per CDR3 protein. The table has about 150,000 distinct CDR3 sequences, roughly 49% seen once. The entry originates in a study of CD8+CD57+ T cells in acquired aplastic anemia. Whole-study context: Mean DNA quantity obtained from sorted CD4+ and CD8+ cells was about 3.2 ug. Overall study results and limits: About 27 CD8+ CDR3 sequences were shared between patients and controls.

This CDR3 is built from 12 residues. Germline V gene data show CDR1 as LNHDA and CDR2 as SQIVND (reference sequence). V shed 0 bases and J shed 13 bases, with 10 bases lying between them. CD8+CD57+ cell expansion, shown by flow cytometry, had occurred in the patients selected for sequencing. Patients had not yet gotten any therapy when their blood was taken for sampling. V and J are TRBV19 and TRBJ1-5; D might be TRBD1 (5 bases). The receptor comes from a human donor with aplastic anemia. Material for sequencing was sorted CD4+, CD8+, or CD8+CD57+ T cells (not recorded which) from PBMCs. CDR3 in amino acids: CASSIEPGTQHF. DNA of the CDR3: TGTGCCAGTAGTATAGAGCCAGGGACGCAGCATTTT.